The 20 T cell receptor beta chains given below trace back to one sample, sequenced in a study of Graves' ophthalmopathy and Graves' hyperthyroidism. Amplifying from RNA transcripts, the study obtained TCR beta CDR3 regions. The library came from an HTBI-primed first-round RT-PCR and a second-round multiplex PCR. TCRdb re-called the multiplex PCR reads through MiXCR, storing one row per CDR3 protein. The repertoire holds just over 400,000 distinct CDR3 sequences, about 21% seen once, with under 3% in the top ten. The sample comprised peripheral blood. The receptors shown here come from a woman aged 18-29 years with stable Graves' hyperthyroidism.

The chain carries TRBV5-1 and TRBJ1-2; 8 nucleotides match TRBD1. V lost 4 bases and J lost 4; bases outside the gene matches: 12. Germline CDR1 SGHRS, CDR2 YFSETQ. The CDR3 is 16 amino acids. CDR3 sequence (DNA): TGCGCCAGCAGCGCCACGGCGGACAGGGCGAGCTATGGCTACACCTTC. Translated, it gives CASSATADRASYGYTF.

There are many counts of this clonotype. A read error may produce the germline difference seen at one junction end. The CDR3: CGSSEGLLETQYF. Written as DNA, the CDR3 is TGTGGCAGCAGTGAAGGACTTCTAGAGACCCAGTACTTC. The V and J genes are TRBV6-1 and TRBJ2-5; tentative D call: TRBD2 (5 bases). The CDR3 extends over 13 amino acids. Germline CDR1 is MNHNS and CDR2 is SASEGT.

This clonotype turned up a few times. This chain joins TRBV6-1 and TRBJ2-7, with 8 bases aligning to TRBD1. Germline values: CDR1 MNHNS, CDR2 SASEGT. Losses at the gene ends were 3 bases for V and 2 bases for J; bases not matched to a gene: 6. The CDR3 totals 15 residues. CDR3 region: CASSEPGQVTYEQYF. CDR3 coding DNA: TGTGCCAGCAGTGAGCCGGGACAGGTAACCTACGAGCAGTACTTC.

In its sample, this clonotype was seen many times. V and J are TRBV25-1 and TRBJ2-5; D possibly corresponds to TRBD1 (6 bases). V was clipped by 11 bases and J by 6 bases, with 13 bases between them. The CDR3 has 11 amino acids. From germline, CDR1 is MGHDK and CDR2 SYGVNS. DNA for the CDR3: TGTGCCCATGGGGGCGCGAAGACCCAGTACTTC. Translation: CAHGGAKTQYF.

This clonotype appeared many times. CDR3 region: CASRPTSGIIGELFF. The CDR3 DNA reads as TGTGCCAGCAGACCGACTAGCGGGATTATCGGGGAGCTGTTTTTT. The chain couples TRBV11-1 to TRBJ2-2; TRBD2 matches 11 bases. Germline V gives CDR1 SGHAT, CDR2 FQDESV (reference sequence). V shed 6 bases and J 7 bases; nucleotides not matched to a gene: 7. The CDR3 runs to 15 residues.

Many counts were recorded for this clonotype. The chain is built from TRBV28 and TRBJ2-5; no clear D gene. The CDR3 loop spans 15 amino acids. V shed 5 bases and J shed 2 bases, with 15 bases lying between them. The germline CDR1 and CDR2 sequences are MDHEN and SYDVKM. This chain's CDR3 is CASSVTPLAQETQYF. CDR3 DNA sequence: TGTGCCAGCAGTGTTACACCCCTTGCGCAAGAGACCCAGTACTTC.

This clonotype was recorded at least ten times. The CDR3 sequence is CASSPGTVNQPQHF. CDR3 DNA: TGTGCCAGCAGTCCAGGGACAGTCAATCAGCCCCAGCATTTT. This chain joins TRBV2 and TRBJ1-5, with 7 bases matching TRBD1. CDR1 is SNHLY, CDR2 FYNNEI, per germline. The CDR3 sequence is 14 residues long. J was trimmed by 3 bases and V by 5 bases; bases with no gene match: 4. Combining the CDR3 with reference TRBV2 and TRBJ1-5 gives the whole variable domain EPEVTQTPSHQVTQMGQEVILRCVPISNHLYFYWYRQILGQKVEFLVSFYNNEISEKSEIFDDQFSVERPDGSNFTLKIRSTKLEDSAMYFCASSPGTVNQPQHFGDGTRLSIL.

In its sample, this clonotype was seen many times. This chain connects TRBV29-1 to TRBJ1-1, with 9 bases aligning to TRBD1. Germline V gives CDR1 SQVTM, CDR2 ANQGSEA. The CDR3 sequence is 13 residues long. V was pared by 7 bases and J by 1 base, with 4 bases of the junction left unmatched. CDR3 residues: CSARTGANTEAFF. DNA for the CDR3: TGCAGCGCCCGGACAGGGGCGAACACTGAAGCTTTCTTT.

This clonotype was detected a few times. This chain connects TRBV7-6 to TRBJ2-2; no clear D. Germline CDR1 reads SGHVS; CDR2 reads FNYEAQ. Trimming took off 5 bases at V and 4 bases at J, with 8 bases between the two ends. The CDR3 loop spans 13 amino acids. In nucleotides, the CDR3 is TGTGCCAGCAGCGTCGAAGCCACCGGGGAGCTGTTTTTT. It yields the protein CASSVEATGELFF.

This clonotype was seen repeatedly, ten times or more. The V and J genes are TRBV13 and TRBJ2-5, with 14 bases fitting TRBD2. V shed 5 bases and J 5 bases; nucleotides not matched to a gene: 10. The V gene's germline CDR1 is PRHDT and CDR2 FYEKMQ (reference sequence). CDR3 length equals 17 residues. CDR3 DNA: TGTGCCAGCAGCCCGATTGGACTAGCGGGAGGAGGGGAGACCCAGTACTTC. It translates to CASSPIGLAGGGETQYF. Supplemented by reference TRBV13 and TRBJ2-5, the full variable domain reads AAGVIQSPRHLIKEKRETATLKCYPIPRHDTVYWYQQGPGQDPQFLISFYEKMQSDKGSIPDRFSAQQFSDYHSELNMSSLELGDSALYFCASSPIGLAGGGETQYFGPGTRLLVL.

The V gene is TRBV24-1, the J gene TRBJ2-7; no firm D call. The CDR3 runs 13 residues. Germline CDR1 KGHDR, CDR2 SFDVKD. V was trimmed by 0 bases and J by 2 bases, leaving 4 bases between them. The CDR3 bases are TGTGCCACCAGTGATTTGTACGCCTACGAGCAGTACTTC. Translating it yields CATSDLYAYEQYF.

This clonotype showed up many times. This sequence joins TRBV27 and TRBJ2-7, with D tentatively TRBD2 (6 bases). V was pared by 3 bases and J by 6 bases, with 9 bases between. The CDR3 consists of 12 residues. Per the germline V gene, CDR1 is MNHEY and CDR2 is SMNVEV (reference sequence). CDR3 in amino acids: CASSFGGLEQYF. CDR3 bases: TGTGCCAGCAGTTTCGGGGGTCTCGAGCAGTACTTC.

Of note for this clonotype: A junction boundary mismatches the germline segment, possibly from a read error. The chain couples TRBV3-1 to TRBJ1-5; D gene unclear. The CDR3 totals 15 residues. Germline CDR1 LGHDT, CDR2 YNNKEL (reference sequence). In DNA, the CDR3 is TGTACCAGCAGCCAAGATGTGGGCAGCAATCAGCCCCAGCATTTT. Translated, it gives CTSSQDVGSNQPQHF.

This clonotype came up many times. The CDR3 DNA follows: TGTGCCAGCAGCCTCCGCGGTAGAGTCTACCAAGAGACCCAGTACTTC. Translated: CASSLRGRVYQETQYF. The gene calls are TRBV27 and TRBJ2-5, with D uncertain. Germline V CDR1 and CDR2: MNHEY, SMNVEV (reference sequence). The CDR3 has 16 residues. V lost 6 bases to trimming and J lost 0 bases, with 17 bases between them.

This clonotype occurred a few times. The chain uses TRBV20-1 and TRBJ2-1, with 9 bases lining up with TRBD1. In germline, CDR1 is DFQATT, CDR2 SNEGSKA (reference sequence). J gave up 6 bases and V 1 base, and 7 bases lay outside the gene matches. There are 15 residues in the CDR3. CDR3: CSARGEETGGNEQFF. CDR3 DNA sequence: TGCAGTGCTAGAGGCGAGGAGACAGGGGGCAATGAGCAGTTCTTC.

The chain has TRBV7-9 and TRBJ2-7, with D uncertain. The CDR3 runs 14 residues. Germline assignment: CDR1 SEHNR and CDR2 FQNEAQ (reference sequence). V dropped 1 base and J dropped 4 bases, with 11 bases sitting between them. The CDR3 here is CASSLVSEGYEQYF. The CDR3 DNA is TGTGCCAGCAGCTTAGTTTCAGAAGGATACGAGCAGTACTTC.

The chain has TRBV7-6 and TRBJ2-3; TRBD1 matches 8 bases. The CDR3 sequence is 15 residues long. Germline trimming cut 0 bases from V and 4 bases from J; bases unmatched to any gene: 3. Germline values: CDR1 SGHVS, CDR2 FNYEAQ. CDR3 in DNA: TGTGCCAGCAGCTTAGCGCAGGGGGCCTCAGATACGCAGTATTTT. As protein: CASSLAQGASDTQYF.

This clonotype was seen ten or more times. A much larger clonotype is one base distant, so this may be a read error. The V and J genes are TRBV6-2 or TRBV6-3 and TRBJ1-2; possibly TRBD1 for D (5 bases). Trimming shortened V by 5 bases and J by 6 bases, and 16 bases separated the two germline ends. Per the germline V gene, CDR1 is MNHEY and CDR2 is SVGEGT. CDR3 length: 14 amino acids. The DNA of the CDR3 is TGTGCCAGCAGTACTCGACGGGGGAGGGATGGCTACACCTTC. This translates into CASSTRRGRDGYTF.

V usage is TRBV2 and J usage is TRBJ2-7, with TRBD1 as a possible D gene (6 bases). The CDR3 covers 12 residues. Germline assignment: CDR1 SNHLY and CDR2 FYNNEI. Trimming stripped 8 bases from V and 5 bases from J, with 13 bases between. The CDR3 protein is CASRRGGHEQYF. CDR3 nucleotides: TGTGCCAGCCGTCGTGGGGGCCACGAGCAGTACTTC.

This clonotype was counted ten times or more. The chain couples TRBV30 to TRBJ2-7; TRBD1 matches 7 bases. J gave up 2 bases and V 0 bases, and 4 bases lay outside the gene matches. Looked up from germline, CDR1 is GTSNPN and CDR2 is SVGIG (reference sequence). The CDR3 totals 14 residues. CDR3 nucleotide sequence: TGTGCCTGGAGTGTACAGGGGCGTCCCTACGAGCAGTACTTC. This encodes CAWSVQGRPYEQYF. Supplemented by reference TRBV30 and TRBJ2-7, the full variable domain reads SQTIHQWPATLVQPVGSPLSLECTVEGTSNPNLYWYRQAAGRGLQLLFYSVGIGQISSEVPQNLSASRPQDRQFILSSKKLLLSDSGFYLCAWSVQGRPYEQYFGPGTRLTVT.